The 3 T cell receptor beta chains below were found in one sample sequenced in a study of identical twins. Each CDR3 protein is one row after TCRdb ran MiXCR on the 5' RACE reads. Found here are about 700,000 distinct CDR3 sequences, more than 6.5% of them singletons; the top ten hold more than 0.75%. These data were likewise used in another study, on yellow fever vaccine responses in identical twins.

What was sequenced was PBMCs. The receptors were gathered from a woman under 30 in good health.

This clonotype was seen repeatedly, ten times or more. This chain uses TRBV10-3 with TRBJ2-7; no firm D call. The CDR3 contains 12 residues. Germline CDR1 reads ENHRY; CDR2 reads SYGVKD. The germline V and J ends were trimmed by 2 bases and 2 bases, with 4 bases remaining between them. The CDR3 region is CAISEGPYEQYF. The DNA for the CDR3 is TGTGCCATCAGTGAGGGACCCTACGAGCAGTACTTC.

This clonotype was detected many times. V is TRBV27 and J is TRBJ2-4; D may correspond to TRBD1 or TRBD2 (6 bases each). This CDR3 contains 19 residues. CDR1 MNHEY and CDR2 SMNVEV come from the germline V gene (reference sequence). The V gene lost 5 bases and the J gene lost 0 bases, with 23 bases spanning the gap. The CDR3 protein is CASSPRGVFVSVAKNIQYF. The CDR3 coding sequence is TGTGCCAGCAGTCCGAGGGGGGTTTTTGTATCGGTAGCCAAAAACATTCAGTACTTC.

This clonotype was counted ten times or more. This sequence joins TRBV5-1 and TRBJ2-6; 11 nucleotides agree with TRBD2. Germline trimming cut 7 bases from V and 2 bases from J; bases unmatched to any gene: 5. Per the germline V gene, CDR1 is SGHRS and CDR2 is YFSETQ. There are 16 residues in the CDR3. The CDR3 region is CASETSGSTGANVLTF. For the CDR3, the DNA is TGCGCCAGCGAAACTAGCGGGAGTACTGGGGCCAACGTCCTGACTTTC.